The source of this TCR beta chain is a study of T cells in tuberculosis. V gave up 6 bases and J gave up 7 bases, with 9 bases separating them. Per the germline V gene, CDR1 is MNHEY and CDR2 is SVGAGI. The CDR3 extends over 12 amino acids. The repertoire was sequenced with immunoSEQ multiplex PCR; TCRdb's copy has only in-frame clones and lacks some. The data contain 22,000 or so clones, roughly 84% of them singletons. The time point here: new active TB diagnosis, blood taken before or within 7 days of starting treatment. The material sequenced was PBMCs, taken at tuberculosis diagnosis. The genes are TRBV6-5 and TRBJ2-2; D gene uncertain. This TCR was recovered from an adult with tuberculosis. CDR3 protein: CASRRAGGELFF. CDR3 in DNA: TGTGCCAGCAGAAGAGCTGGCGGGGAGCTGTTTTTT.